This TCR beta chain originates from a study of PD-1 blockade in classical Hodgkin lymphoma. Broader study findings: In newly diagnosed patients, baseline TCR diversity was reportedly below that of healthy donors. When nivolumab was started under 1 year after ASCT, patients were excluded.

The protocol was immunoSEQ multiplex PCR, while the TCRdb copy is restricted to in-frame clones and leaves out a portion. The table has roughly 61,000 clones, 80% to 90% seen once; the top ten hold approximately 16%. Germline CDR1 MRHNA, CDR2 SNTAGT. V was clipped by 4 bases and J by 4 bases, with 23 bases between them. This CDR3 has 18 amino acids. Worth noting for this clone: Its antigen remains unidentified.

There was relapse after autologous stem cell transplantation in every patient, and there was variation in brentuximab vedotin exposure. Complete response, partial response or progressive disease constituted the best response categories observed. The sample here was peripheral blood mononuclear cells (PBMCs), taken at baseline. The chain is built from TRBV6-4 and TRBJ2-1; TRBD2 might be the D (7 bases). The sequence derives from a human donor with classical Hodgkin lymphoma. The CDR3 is CASSAIPSRGLTYNEQFF. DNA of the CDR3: TGTGCCAGCAGTGCCATCCCTTCGCGGGGGCTTACATACAATGAGCAGTTCTTC.